The 11 T cell receptor beta chains below were found in one sample sequenced in a study of T cell repertoires in cytomegalovirus infection. Antigens of these TCRs are unknown. TCRdb analysed the reads with MiXCR anew, one entry per CDR3 protein. Of about 890,000 distinct CDR3 sequences listed, 30% to 40% are singletons. Sequencing used cultured CD8+ T cells from PBMCs, obtained from culture after CMV antigen stimulation. These receptors all stem from a human donor in good health (CMV status not recorded). Some clones in this sample may be carry-over from other donors' samples.

This clonotype appeared a few times. The V and J genes are TRBV28 and TRBJ1-3, with D hard to call. CDR1 and CDR2 (germline): MDHEN, SYDVKM. V was trimmed by 2 bases and J by 0 bases, leaving 5 bases between them. This CDR3 spans 14 amino acids. CDR3 region: CASSLTFSGNTIYF. The CDR3 nucleotides read TGTGCCAGCAGTTTAACGTTCTCTGGAAACACCATATATTTT. The full variable domain, its missing parts supplied by reference TRBV28 and TRBJ1-3, is DVKVTQSSRYLVKRTGEKVFLECVQDMDHENMFWYRQDPGLGLRLIYFSYDVKMKEKGDIPEGYSVSREKKERFSLILESASTNQTSMYLCASSLTFSGNTIYFGEGSWLTVV.

For the CDR3, the DNA is TGCAGTGCTAGACTCCTAGCCCACGAGCAGTACTTC. It encodes CSARLLAHEQYF. The chain uses TRBV20-1 and TRBJ2-7; tentative D call: TRBD2 (5 bases). Germline assignment: CDR1 DFQATT and CDR2 SNEGSKA (reference sequence). V gave up 2 bases and J gave up 5 bases, with 10 bases separating them. This CDR3 spans 12 amino acids.

About this clonotype: Relative to the germline gene, one junction end is altered; a read error may explain this. This rearrangement joins TRBV7-1 to TRBJ1-2, with D perhaps matching TRBD1 (6 bases). TRBV7-1 is recorded as an ORF, its role being uncertain. The CDR3 has 14 amino acids. The DNA of the CDR3 is TGTGTCAGCAGCCTCGGCGCGGGGGCGCGGGGCTACACCTTC. Translated, it gives CVSSLGAGARGYTF.

The chain uses TRBV6-2 or TRBV6-3 and TRBJ1-1, with 8 bases that match TRBD1. Losses at the gene ends were 7 bases for V and 7 bases for J; bases not matched to a gene: 8. Germline loops: CDR1 MNHEY, CDR2 SVGEGT. CDR3 length: 13 amino acids. The CDR3 sequence: CASILDRGIEAFF. In DNA, the CDR3 is TGTGCCAGCATCCTCGACAGGGGAATTGAAGCTTTCTTT.

V gene TRBV6-1 combines with J gene TRBJ2-3, with D tentatively TRBD2 (6 bases). Germline V lookup: CDR1 MNHNS, CDR2 SASEGT. V lost 2 bases and J 0 bases, leaving 12 bases between the germline ends. This CDR3 is built from 16 residues. CDR3 amino acids: CASSEQRGASTDTQYF. The DNA of the CDR3 is TGTGCCAGCAGTGAACAGCGCGGGGCGAGCACAGATACGCAGTATTTT.

The V gene is TRBV10-1, the J gene TRBJ1-6, with 10 bases aligning to TRBD1. This CDR3 is built from 14 residues. With 7 bases clipped from V and 7 bases from J, the junction kept 4 bases outside the gene matches. Germline CDR1 reads WNHNN; CDR2 reads SYGVQD (reference sequence). CDR3 in DNA: TGCGCCAGCACCCAGGACAGGGGGAATTCACCCCTCCACTTT. It is translated as CASTQDRGNSPLHF.

The chain has TRBV7-9 and TRBJ2-3; no reliable D call. The germline V gene has CDR1 SEHNR and CDR2 FQNEAQ (reference sequence). V lost 1 base, J lost 5 bases, and 10 bases lay in between. The CDR3 consists of 14 residues. The CDR3 is CASSLDGSRDTQYF. The DNA of the CDR3 is TGTGCCAGCAGCTTAGATGGCAGTAGAGATACGCAGTATTTT.

With regard to this clonotype: This clone may be a read error of a much larger clone one base away. The chain uses TRBV7-6 and TRBJ1-2; tentatively, D is TRBD1 (6 bases). CDR1 SGHVS and CDR2 FNYEAQ come from the germline V gene. This CDR3 region has 16 residues. Written as DNA, the CDR3 is TGTGCCAACAGCTTTGGGGGTGGGGGCCCCCACTATGGCTACACCTTC. It specifies CANSFGGGGPHYGYTF.

V gene TRBV6-2 or TRBV6-3 combines with J gene TRBJ2-2, with no clear D. Germline V CDR1 and CDR2: MNHEY, SVGEGT. Trimming left V 6 bases short and J 5 bases short, with 10 bases between. CDR3 length: 13 residues. The CDR3 DNA follows: TGTGCCAGCAGGACGCGATTTACCGGGGAGCTGTTTTTT. It is translated as CASRTRFTGELFF.

For this clonotype: A clone one base away is much larger, so this may be a read error. The J gene is TRBJ1-2, the V gene TRBV7-6; TRBD1 is a possible D gene (6 bases). In germline, CDR1 is SGHVS, CDR2 FNYEAQ. The CDR3 is made up of 16 amino acids. The CDR3 nucleotides are TGTACCAGCAGCTCCGCCGGGACACTGACTAACTATGGCTACACCTTC. Protein: CTSSSAGTLTNYGYTF.

There are many counts of this clonotype. The gene calls are TRBV7-3 and TRBJ1-2; no clear D gene. CDR3 length: 15 residues. V shed 5 bases and J shed 5 bases, with 18 bases lying between them. Germline-derived CDR1 and CDR2 are SGHTA and FQGTGA. The CDR3: CASSPVGWGGYGYTF. The CDR3 DNA follows: TGTGCCAGCAGCCCCGTTGGGTGGGGAGGATATGGCTACACCTTC.